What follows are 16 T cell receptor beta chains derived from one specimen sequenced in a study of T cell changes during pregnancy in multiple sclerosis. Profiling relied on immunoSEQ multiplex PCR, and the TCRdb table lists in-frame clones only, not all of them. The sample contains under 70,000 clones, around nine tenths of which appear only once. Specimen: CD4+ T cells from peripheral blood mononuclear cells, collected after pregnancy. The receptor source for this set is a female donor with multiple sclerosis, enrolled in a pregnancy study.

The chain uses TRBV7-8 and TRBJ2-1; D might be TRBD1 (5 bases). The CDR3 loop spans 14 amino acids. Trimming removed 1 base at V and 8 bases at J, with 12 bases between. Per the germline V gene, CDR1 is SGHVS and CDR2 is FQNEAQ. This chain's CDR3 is CASSLGIQGDEQFF. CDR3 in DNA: TGTGCCAGCAGCTTAGGCATCCAAGGGGATGAGCAGTTCTTC. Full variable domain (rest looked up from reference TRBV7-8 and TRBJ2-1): GAGVSQSPRYKVAKRGQDVALRCDPISGHVSLFWYQQALGQGPEFLTYFQNEAQLDKSGLPSDRFFAERPEGSVSTLKIQRTQQEDSAVYLCASSLGIQGDEQFFGPGTRLTVL.

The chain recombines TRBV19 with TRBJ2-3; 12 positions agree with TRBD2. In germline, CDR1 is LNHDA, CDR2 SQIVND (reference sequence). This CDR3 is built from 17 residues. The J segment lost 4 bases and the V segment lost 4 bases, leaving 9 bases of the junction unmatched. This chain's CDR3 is CASSTWTSGTWADTQYF. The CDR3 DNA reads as TGTGCCAGTAGTACTTGGACTAGCGGGACATGGGCAGATACGCAGTATTTT.

CDR3 loop: CASSYNRQRGGEQFF. The CDR3 nucleotides are TGTGCCAGCAGTTATAATCGGCAGCGGGGGGGTGAGCAGTTCTTC. The chain uses TRBV6-5 and TRBJ2-1; 10 positions agree with TRBD2. Germline CDR1 reads MNHEY; CDR2 reads SVGAGI. The length of the CDR3 is 15 residues. Trimming cost V 3 bases and J 9 bases; bases outside gene matches: 8.

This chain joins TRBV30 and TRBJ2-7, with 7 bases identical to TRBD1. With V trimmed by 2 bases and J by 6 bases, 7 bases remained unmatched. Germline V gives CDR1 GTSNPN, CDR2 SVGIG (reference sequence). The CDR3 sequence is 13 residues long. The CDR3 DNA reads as TGTGCCTGGAGTTCCGGGACAGTGGGCGAGCAGTACTTC. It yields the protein CAWSSGTVGEQYF.

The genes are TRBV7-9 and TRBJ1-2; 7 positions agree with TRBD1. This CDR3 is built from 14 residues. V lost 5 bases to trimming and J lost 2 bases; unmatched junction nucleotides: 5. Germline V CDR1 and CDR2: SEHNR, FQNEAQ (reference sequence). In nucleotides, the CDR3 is TGTGCCAGCAGCCCTGGACAGGCGAACTATGGCTACACCTTC. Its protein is CASSPGQANYGYTF.

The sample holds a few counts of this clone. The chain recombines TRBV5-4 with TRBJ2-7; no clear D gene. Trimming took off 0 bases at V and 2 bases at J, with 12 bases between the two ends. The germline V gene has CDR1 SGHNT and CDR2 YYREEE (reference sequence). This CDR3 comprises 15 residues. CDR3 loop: CASSLAARRTYEQYF. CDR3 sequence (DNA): TGTGCCAGCAGCTTGGCCGCTCGGAGAACCTACGAGCAGTACTTC.

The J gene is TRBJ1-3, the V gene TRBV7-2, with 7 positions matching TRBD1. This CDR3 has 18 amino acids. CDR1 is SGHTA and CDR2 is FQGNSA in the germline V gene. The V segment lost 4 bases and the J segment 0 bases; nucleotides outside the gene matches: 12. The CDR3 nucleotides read TGTGCCAGCAGCTCTCCACAGGGACAGTCTAACTCTGGAAACACCATATATTTT. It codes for CASSSPQGQSNSGNTIYF.

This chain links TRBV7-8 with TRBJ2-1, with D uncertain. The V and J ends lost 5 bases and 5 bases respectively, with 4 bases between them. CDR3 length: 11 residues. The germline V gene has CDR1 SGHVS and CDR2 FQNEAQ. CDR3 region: CASSHDNEQFF. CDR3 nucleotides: TGTGCCAGCAGCCATGACAATGAGCAGTTCTTC.

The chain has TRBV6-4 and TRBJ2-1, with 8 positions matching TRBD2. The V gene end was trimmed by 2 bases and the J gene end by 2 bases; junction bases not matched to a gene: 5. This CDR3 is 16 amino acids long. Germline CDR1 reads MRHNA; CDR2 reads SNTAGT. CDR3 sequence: CASSDPAGGPYNEQFF. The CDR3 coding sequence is TGTGCCAGCAGTGACCCCGCGGGGGGACCCTACAATGAGCAGTTCTTC.

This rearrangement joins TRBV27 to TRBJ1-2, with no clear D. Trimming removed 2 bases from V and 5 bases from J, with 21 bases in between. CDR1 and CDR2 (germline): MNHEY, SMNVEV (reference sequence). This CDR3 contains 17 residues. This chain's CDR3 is CASSLRVSSEGHYGYTF. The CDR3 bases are TGTGCCAGCAGTTTACGGGTGAGCTCGGAGGGTCATTATGGCTACACCTTC.

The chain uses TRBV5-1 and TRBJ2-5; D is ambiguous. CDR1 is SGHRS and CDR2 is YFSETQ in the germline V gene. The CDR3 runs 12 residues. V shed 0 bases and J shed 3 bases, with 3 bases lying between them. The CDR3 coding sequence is TGCGCCAGCAGCTTGGCCAAAGAGACCCAGTACTTC. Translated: CASSLAKETQYF.

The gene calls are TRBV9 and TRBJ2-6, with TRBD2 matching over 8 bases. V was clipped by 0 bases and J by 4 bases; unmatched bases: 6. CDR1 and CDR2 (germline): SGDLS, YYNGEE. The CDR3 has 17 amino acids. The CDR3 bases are TGTGCCAGCAGCGTAGCTACCGGGGGGGCCGGGGCCAACGTCCTGACTTTC. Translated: CASSVATGGAGANVLTF.

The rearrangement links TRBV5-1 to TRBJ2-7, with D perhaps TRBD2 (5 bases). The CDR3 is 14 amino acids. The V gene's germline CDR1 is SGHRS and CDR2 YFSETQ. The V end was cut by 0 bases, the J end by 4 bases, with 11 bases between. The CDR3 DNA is TGCGCCAGCAGCTTGGAGGGAGACGGGTACGAGCAGTACTTC. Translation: CASSLEGDGYEQYF.

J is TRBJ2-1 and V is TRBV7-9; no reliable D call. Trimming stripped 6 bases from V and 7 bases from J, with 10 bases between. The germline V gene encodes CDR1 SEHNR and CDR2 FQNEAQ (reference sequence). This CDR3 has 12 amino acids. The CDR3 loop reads CASSLTINEQFF. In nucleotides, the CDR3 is TGTGCCAGCAGTTTGACAATAAATGAGCAGTTCTTC.

The CDR3 here is CASSLDRVEDTQYF. Written as DNA, the CDR3 is TGTGCCAGCAGTCTGGACAGGGTTGAAGATACGCAGTATTTT. This chain joins TRBV27 and TRBJ2-3; 8 bases line up with TRBD1. Germline V CDR1 and CDR2: MNHEY, SMNVEV (reference sequence). This CDR3 contains 14 residues. Trimming cost V 5 bases and J 5 bases; bases outside gene matches: 6.

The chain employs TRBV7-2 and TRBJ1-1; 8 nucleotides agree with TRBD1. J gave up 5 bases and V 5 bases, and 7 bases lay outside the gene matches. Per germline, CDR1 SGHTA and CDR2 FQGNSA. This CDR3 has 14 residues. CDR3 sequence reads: CASSLLGQGTEAFF. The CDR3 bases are TGTGCCAGCAGCCTATTAGGACAGGGAACTGAAGCTTTCTTT.